This TCR beta chain is drawn from a study of cytomegalovirus exposure and HLA in healthy donors. J gave up 4 bases and V 6 bases, and 10 bases lay outside the gene matches. The CDR3 has 15 residues. In germline, CDR1 is LNHDA, CDR2 SQIVND (reference sequence). The PCR contained 60 Vbeta and 13 Jbeta primers. Only in-frame clones appear in the TCRdb table, and some are missing; sequencing was by immunoSEQ multiplex PCR. The table records 100,000 to 150,000 clones, roughly 76% of them present only once. Study results and limitations: Later findings reportedly placed an Asian-associated ancestry cluster below the 666-donor mean for N-insertions. Some segments of the V type, notably TRBV6-2 and TRBV6-3, were excluded as indistinguishable.

Concerning this clone: Its antigen is undetermined.

The sequenced material came from PBMCs. The sequence was collected from a woman between 50 and 59 years old in good health and CMV-seronegative. The chain uses TRBV19 and TRBJ2-3; 7 bases fit TRBD1. The CDR3 sequence is CASSPPTGWADTQYF. The CDR3 bases are TGTGCCAGTAGCCCTCCGACAGGGTGGGCAGATACGCAGTATTTT.